The source of this T cell receptor (beta chain) is a study of cytomegalovirus exposure and HLA in healthy donors. This CDR3 contains 16 residues. Germline CDR1 and CDR2: GTSNPN and SVGIG (reference sequence). J lost 8 bases, V lost 3 bases, and 14 bases had no gene match. Use of 60 Vbeta and 13 Jbeta primers characterized the PCR. Produced via immunoSEQ multiplex PCR; TCRdb's table is partial and in-frame only. The sample shows 150,000 to 200,000 clones, 81% of them seen only once. Concerning this clone itself: Its antigen is currently unknown.

Study-level findings and limits: As immune exposure information, only CMV serostatus was available. Likely technical artifact: a cluster of highly shared sequence variants. On later analysis, the bulk of CMV-associated TCR beta chains appeared to be HLA-restricted. TCR beta V- and J-gene trimming, according to a later analysis, was linked to a missense DCLRE1C variant.

The rearrangement uses TRBV30 and TRBJ2-1; 9 bases fit TRBD2. The sequenced sample was PBMCs. This sequence originates from a man aged 40-49 years in good health and CMV-seropositive. The CDR3 sequence is CAWRLGWASGNDEQFF. The CDR3 nucleotides are TGTGCCTGGAGGCTCGGTTGGGCTAGCGGGAATGATGAGCAGTTCTTC.